The present T cell receptor (beta chain) was sequenced within a study of neurological immune-mediated disorders. This clonotype has ten or more counts. 5'RACE with 10-nucleotide random UMIs generated the cDNA. MiXCR, run by TCRdb on the 5' RACE reads, gives a single entry per CDR3 protein. The sample consists of 55,000 to 65,000 distinct CDR3 sequences, 3.5% to 4.5% of them appearing once. The unsorted libraries were prepared from 2 million PBMCs (stored at -80 C). CDR1 and CDR2 from the germline V gene are SGHRS and YFSETQ. The CDR3 is 13 amino acids. V dropped 5 bases and J dropped 5 bases, with 11 bases sitting between them.

This receptor was taken from a woman in her forties or fifties with multiple sclerosis. Source material: PBMCs. The chain employs TRBV5-1 and TRBJ2-1; D perhaps matches TRBD2 (6 bases). This CDR3 is CASRSGVNNEQFF. The DNA of the CDR3 is TGCGCCAGCAGGTCGGGGGTAAACAATGAGCAGTTCTTC.